This T cell receptor (beta chain) was captured by sequencing in a study of monozygotic twins with cystic fibrosis. On the study more broadly: Libraries were built from 2.5 to 3 micrograms of fragmented DNA using about 16 PCR cycles.

Overall study results and limits: No link emerged between shared CDR3 counts and age, concordance or severity. Clonality was generally low (median approximately 0.009), higher in the most severe patients. J usage was most co-twin-similar in 8 of 16 pairs, V in 13.

A note on this clone: The antigen is unknown.

Sequencing used immunoSEQ multiplex PCR; TCRdb keeps in-frame clones, though not all of them. The sample lists around 26,000 clones; around 96% were seen once. This sequence originates from a girl aged 2-10 years with cystic fibrosis. Material: blood.

The CDR3 spells CASSQIGPRGDTQYF. DNA for the CDR3: TGTGCCAGCAGCCAAATTGGACCTCGGGGGGATACGCAGTATTTT. This chain connects TRBV14 to TRBJ2-3; TRBD2 might be the D (6 bases). The germline V and J ends were trimmed by 2 bases and 6 bases, with 15 bases remaining between them. The CDR3 spans 15 residues. The germline CDR1 and CDR2 sequences are SGHDN and FVKESK.